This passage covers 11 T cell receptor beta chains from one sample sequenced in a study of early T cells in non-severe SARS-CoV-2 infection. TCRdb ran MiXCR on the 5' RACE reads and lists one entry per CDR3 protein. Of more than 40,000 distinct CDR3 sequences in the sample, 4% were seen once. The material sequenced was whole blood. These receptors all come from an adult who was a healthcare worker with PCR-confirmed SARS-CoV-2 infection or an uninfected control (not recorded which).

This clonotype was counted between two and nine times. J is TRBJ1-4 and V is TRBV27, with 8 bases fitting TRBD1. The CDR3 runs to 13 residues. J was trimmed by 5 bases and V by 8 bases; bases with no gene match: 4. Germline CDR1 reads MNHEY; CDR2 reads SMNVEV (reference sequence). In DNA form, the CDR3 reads TGTGCCAGCGGCCGACAGGGGAATGAAAAACTGTTTTTT. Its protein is CASGRQGNEKLFF.

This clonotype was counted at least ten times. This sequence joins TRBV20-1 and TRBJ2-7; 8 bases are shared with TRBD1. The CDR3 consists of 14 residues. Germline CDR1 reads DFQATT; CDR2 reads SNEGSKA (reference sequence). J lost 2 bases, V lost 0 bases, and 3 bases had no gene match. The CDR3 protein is CSARDRGRPYEQYF. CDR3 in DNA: TGCAGTGCTAGAGACAGGGGGCGTCCCTACGAGCAGTACTTC.

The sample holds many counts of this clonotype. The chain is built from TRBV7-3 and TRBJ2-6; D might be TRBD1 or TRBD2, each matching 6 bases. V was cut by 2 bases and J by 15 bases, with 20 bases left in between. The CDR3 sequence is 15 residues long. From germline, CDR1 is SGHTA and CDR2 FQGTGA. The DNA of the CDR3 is TGTGCCAGCAGCTTATCCGGACAGCCGGGGGTTGACCTGACTTTC. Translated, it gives CASSLSGQPGVDLTF.

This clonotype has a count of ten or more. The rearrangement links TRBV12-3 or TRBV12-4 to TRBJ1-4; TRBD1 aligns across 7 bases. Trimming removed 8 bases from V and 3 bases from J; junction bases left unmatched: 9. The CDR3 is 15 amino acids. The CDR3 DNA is TGTGCCAGCGGCCGGGACAGCGGACCTAATGAAAAACTGTTTTTT. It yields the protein CASGRDSGPNEKLFF.

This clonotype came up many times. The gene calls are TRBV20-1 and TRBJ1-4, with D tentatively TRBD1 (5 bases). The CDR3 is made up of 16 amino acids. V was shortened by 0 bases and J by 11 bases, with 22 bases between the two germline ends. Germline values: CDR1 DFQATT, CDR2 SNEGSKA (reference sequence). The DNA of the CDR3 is TGCAGTGCTAGAGATCCTCGTGTTGGTCGGGGGAAGAAACTGTTTTTT. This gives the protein CSARDPRVGRGKKLFF.

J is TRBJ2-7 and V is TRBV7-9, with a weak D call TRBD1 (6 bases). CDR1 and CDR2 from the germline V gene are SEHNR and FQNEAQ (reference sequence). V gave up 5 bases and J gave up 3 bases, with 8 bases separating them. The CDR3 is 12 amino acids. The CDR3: CASSKQGYEQYF. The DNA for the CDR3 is TGTGCCAGCAGCAAACAGGGCTACGAGCAGTACTTC. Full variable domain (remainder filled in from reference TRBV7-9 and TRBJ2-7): DTGVSQNPRHKITKRGQNVTFRCDPISEHNRLYWYRQTLGQGPEFLTYFQNEAQLEKSRLLSDRFSAERPKGSFSTLEIQRTEQGDSAMYLCASSKQGYEQYFGPGTRLTVT.

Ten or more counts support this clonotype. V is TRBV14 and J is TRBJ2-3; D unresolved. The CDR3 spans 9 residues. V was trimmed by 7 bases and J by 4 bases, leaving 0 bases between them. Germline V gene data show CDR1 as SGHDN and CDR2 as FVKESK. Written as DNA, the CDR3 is TGTGCCAGCACAGATACGCAGTATTTT. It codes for CASTDTQYF.

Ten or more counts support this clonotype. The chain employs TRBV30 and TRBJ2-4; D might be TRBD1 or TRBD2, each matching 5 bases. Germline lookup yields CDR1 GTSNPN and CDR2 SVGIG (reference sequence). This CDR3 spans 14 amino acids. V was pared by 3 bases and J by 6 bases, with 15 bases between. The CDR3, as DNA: TGTGCCTGGAGAGGACCGGGGCTCGGAAACATTCAGTACTTC. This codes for CAWRGPGLGNIQYF.

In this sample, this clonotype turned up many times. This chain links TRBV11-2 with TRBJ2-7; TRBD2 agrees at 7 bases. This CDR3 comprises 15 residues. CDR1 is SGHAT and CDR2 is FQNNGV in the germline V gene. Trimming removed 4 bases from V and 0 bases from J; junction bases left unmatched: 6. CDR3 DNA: TGTGCCAGCAGCTGGGGAGGGACCTCCTCCTACGAGCAGTACTTC. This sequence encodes CASSWGGTSSYEQYF.

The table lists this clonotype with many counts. The CDR3 bases are TGTGCCAGCTCACCACCGTTACGGATGAGTGAAGCTTTCTTT. Translation gives CASSPPLRMSEAFF. This sequence joins TRBV18 and TRBJ1-1, with D uncertain. Germline V gene data show CDR1 as KGHSH and CDR2 as LQKENI. Trimming removed 0 bases from V and 7 bases from J, with 12 bases in between. The CDR3 runs to 14 residues.

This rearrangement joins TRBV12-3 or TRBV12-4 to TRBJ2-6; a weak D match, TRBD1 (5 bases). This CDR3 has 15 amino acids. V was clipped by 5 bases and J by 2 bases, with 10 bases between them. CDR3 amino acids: CASSLGVTGANVLTF. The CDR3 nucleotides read TGTGCCAGCAGTCTAGGGGTTACTGGGGCCAACGTCCTGACTTTC.